This T cell receptor (beta chain) was documented in a study of metastatic and nonmetastatic thyroid tumors (dated by TCRdb to the early 2020s). About the full investigation: Repertoires were compared across peripheral blood and tumor or nodule tissue samples from malignant and benign thyroid patients.

V is pruned by 8 bases and J by 2 bases, leaving 5 bases of the junction without a gene match. Looking up the germline V gene yields CDR1 SNHLY and CDR2 FYNNEI. The cysteine opens and the phenylalanine closes a CDR3 of 13 amino acids. The retained sequence is limited to the CDR3, 39 bases, with the frame set at the first base. The library relied on PCR. The listed sequencing device is Illumina HiSeq 4000. The TCR beta-chain CDR3 region of each patient was profiled by high-throughput sequencing. The paper's processing steps were these. The researchers built a classifier to tell apart papillary thyroid cancer patients with distant metastasis, based on CDR3 differences among clinicopathological groups. The Shannon index was used to assess repertoire diversity, and the Morisita-Horn index was used to assess tumor-blood repertoire similarity. TCRdb reprocessing: public reads trimmed at Q25 with fastp, clones called with MiXCR, in-frame beta chains kept. These V and J calls are TCRdb output, not the study's own analysis. The sample includes about 24,000 clones, with roughly 18% observed a single time. Approximately 2.9% of the sample is in the top ten clones.

Overall results and qualifications from the work: In both blood and tumor samples, TCR beta diversity was reported to be significantly higher in malignant tumors than in benign nodules.

By how much of the sample it makes up, this clone is medium-sized (0.01 to 0.1%). Its antigen remains undetermined. No qualities accompany the bases; no much larger clone lies one base away. None of the patients had been given any treatment before thyroid surgery. Using T-cell receptor beta sequencing, the researchers looked back retrospectively at clinical samples from patients, gathered between about 2011 and 2018. In this chain, TRBV2 is recombined with TRBJ1-2, with 7 central nucleotides matching TRBD1. Sequenced: adjacent normal tissue. This receptor was taken from a male donor with papillary thyroid cancer or a benign thyroid nodule (not recorded which). Some clones in this sample may be carry-over from other donors' samples. The CDR3 protein sequence reads: CASQDRRNYGYTF. The DNA is TGTGCCAGCCAGGACAGGAGAAACTATGGCTACACCTTC.